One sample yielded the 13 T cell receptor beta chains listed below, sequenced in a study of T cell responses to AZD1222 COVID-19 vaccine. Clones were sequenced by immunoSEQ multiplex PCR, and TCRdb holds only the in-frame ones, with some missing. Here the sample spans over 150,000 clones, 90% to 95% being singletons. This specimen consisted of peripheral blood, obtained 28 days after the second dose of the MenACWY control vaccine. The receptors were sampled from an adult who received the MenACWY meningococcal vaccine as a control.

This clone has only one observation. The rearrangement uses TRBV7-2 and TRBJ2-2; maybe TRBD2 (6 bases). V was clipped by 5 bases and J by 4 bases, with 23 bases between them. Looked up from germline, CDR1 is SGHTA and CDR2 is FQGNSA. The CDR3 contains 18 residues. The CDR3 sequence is CASSPNGVGGSSTGELFF. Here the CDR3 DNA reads TGTGCCAGCAGCCCGAATGGGGTGGGGGGATCATCCACCGGGGAGCTGTTTTTT.

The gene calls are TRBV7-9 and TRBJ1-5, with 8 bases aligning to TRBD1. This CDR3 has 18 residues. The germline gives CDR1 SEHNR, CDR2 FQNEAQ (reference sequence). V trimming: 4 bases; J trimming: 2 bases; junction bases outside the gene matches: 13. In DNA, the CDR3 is TGTGCCAGCAGCTCCAGGGGGCAGGGGGGTTCCGGCAATCAGCCCCAGCATTTT. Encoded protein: CASSSRGQGGSGNQPQHF. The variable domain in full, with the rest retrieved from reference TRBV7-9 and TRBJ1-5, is DTGVSQNPRHKITKRGQNVTFRCDPISEHNRLYWYRQTLGQGPEFLTYFQNEAQLEKSRLLSDRFSAERPKGSFSTLEIQRTEQGDSAMYLCASSSRGQGGSGNQPQHFGDGTRLSIL.

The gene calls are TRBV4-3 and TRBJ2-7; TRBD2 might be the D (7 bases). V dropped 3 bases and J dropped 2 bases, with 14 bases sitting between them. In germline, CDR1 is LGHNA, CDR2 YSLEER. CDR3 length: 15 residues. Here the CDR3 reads CASSHRGGGAYEQYF. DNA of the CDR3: TGCGCCAGCAGCCATAGGGGGGGTGGGGCCTACGAGCAGTACTTC.

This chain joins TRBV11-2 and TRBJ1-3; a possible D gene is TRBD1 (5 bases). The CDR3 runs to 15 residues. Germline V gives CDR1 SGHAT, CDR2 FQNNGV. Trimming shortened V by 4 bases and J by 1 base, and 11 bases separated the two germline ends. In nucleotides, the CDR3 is TGTGCCAGCAGCTGGGACGGGGTATCTGGAAACACCATATATTTT. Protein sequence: CASSWDGVSGNTIYF.

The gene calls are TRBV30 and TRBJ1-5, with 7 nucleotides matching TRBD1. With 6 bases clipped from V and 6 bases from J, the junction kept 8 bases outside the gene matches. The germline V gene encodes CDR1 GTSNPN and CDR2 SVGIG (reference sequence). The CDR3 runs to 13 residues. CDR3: CACATGYGQPQHF. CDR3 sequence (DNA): TGTGCCTGCGCGACAGGGTACGGTCAGCCCCAGCATTTT.

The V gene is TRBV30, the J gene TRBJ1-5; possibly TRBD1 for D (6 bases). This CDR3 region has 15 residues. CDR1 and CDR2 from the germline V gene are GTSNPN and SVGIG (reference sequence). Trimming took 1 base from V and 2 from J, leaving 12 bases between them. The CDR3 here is CAWSAAQGGNQPQHF. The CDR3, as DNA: TGTGCCTGGAGTGCGGCACAGGGAGGCAATCAGCCCCAGCATTTT.

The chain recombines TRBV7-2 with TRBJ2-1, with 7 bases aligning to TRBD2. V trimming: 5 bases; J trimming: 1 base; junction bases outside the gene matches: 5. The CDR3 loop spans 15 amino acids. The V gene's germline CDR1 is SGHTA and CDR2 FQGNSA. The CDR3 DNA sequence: TGTGCCAGCAGCGCCCAGGGAGGGTCCTACAATGAGCAGTTCTTC. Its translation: CASSAQGGSYNEQFF.

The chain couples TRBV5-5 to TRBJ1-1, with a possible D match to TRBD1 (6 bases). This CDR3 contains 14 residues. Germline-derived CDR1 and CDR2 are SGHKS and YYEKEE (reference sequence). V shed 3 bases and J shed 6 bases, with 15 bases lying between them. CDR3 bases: TGTGCCAGCAGCTCCAAACAGGGTGTCGCTGAAGCTTTCTTT. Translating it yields CASSSKQGVAEAFF.

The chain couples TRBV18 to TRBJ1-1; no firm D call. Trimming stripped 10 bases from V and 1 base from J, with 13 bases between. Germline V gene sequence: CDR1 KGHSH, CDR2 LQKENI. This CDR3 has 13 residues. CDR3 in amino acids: CATESMGNTEAFF. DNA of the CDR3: TGTGCCACCGAATCAATGGGGAACACTGAAGCTTTCTTT.

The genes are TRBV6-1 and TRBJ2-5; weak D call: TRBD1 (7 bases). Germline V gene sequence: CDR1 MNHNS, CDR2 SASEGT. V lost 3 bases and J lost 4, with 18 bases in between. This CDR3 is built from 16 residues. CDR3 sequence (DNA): TGTGCCAGCAGTGAGGGCAGGGGGGACAGAAGAGAGACCCAGTACTTC. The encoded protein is CASSEGRGDRRETQYF.

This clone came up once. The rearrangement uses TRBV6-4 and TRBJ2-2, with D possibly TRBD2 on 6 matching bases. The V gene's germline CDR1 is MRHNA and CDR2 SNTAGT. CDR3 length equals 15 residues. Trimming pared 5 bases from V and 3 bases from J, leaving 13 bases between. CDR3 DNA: TGTGCCAGCAGTAAGGGGCCGGGGGACACCGGGGAGCTGTTTTTT. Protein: CASSKGPGDTGELFF.

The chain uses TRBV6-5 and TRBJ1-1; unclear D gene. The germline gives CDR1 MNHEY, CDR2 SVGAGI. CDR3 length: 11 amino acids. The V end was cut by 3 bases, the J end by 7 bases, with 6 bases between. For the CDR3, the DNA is TGTGCCAGCAGTTATTTCAATGAAGCTTTCTTT. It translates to CASSYFNEAFF.

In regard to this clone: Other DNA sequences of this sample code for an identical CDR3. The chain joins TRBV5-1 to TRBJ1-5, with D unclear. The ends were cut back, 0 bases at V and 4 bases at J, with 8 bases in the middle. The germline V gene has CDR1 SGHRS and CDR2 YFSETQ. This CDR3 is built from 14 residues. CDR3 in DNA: TGCGCCAGCAGCTTGGACTCGGGGAATCAGCCCCAGCATTTT. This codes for CASSLDSGNQPQHF.